These T cell receptor beta chains were read from a single sample in a study of shared clonotypes between healthy human individuals. Profiling relied on immunoSEQ multiplex PCR, and the TCRdb table lists in-frame clones only, not all of them. Of roughly 1 million clones in the sample, around 76% are singletons; the top ten hold about 1.4%. Sample: memory CD4+ T cells sorted from blood. All receptors derive from a man between 18 and 29 years old in good health. The CDR3 runs from the conserved cysteine through the conserved F or W. D genes are given only for firm matches. The size of a clone is reported for some rows only, either as once, few or many, or as a class for expanded clones.

J | size | D | V | CDR3 | DNA
TRBJ2-2 | NA | NA | TRBV9 | CASSVVMLAGANTGELFF | TGTGCCAGCAGCGTAGTGATGTTGGCCGGAGCGAACACCGGGGAGCTGTTTTTT
TRBJ2-3 | NA | TRBD1 | TRBV6-1 | CASSEVAGGRTDTQYF | TGTGCCAGCAGTGAAGTGGCAGGGGGCAGGACAGATACGCAGTATTTT
TRBJ1-3 | NA | NA | TRBV27 | CASSFGGPGDTIYF | TGTGCCAGCAGTTTCGGGGGGCCTGGGGACACCATATATTTT
TRBJ2-1 | NA | NA | TRBV2 | CASSKAHTRGDEQFF | TGTGCCAGCAGTAAAGCACATACTAGGGGCGATGAGCAGTTCTTC
TRBJ1-2 | NA | NA | TRBV28 | CASKGDTRDNNYGYTF | TGTGCCAGCAAAGGGGACACTAGGGACAATAACTATGGCTACACCTTC
TRBJ2-7 | few | NA | TRBV28 | CASRGSYEQYF | TGTGCCAGCAGAGGGAGCTACGAGCAGTACTTC
TRBJ1-5 | NA | TRBD1 | TRBV5-6 | CASSSRDRGNQPQHF | TGTGCCAGCAGCTCCAGGGACAGGGGAAATCAGCCCCAGCATTTT
TRBJ2-2 | NA | NA | TRBV6-1 | CASTNTGELFF | TGTGCCAGTACGAACACCGGGGAGCTGTTTTTT
TRBJ1-3 | NA | NA | TRBV5-6 | CASSFSFGGSGNTIYF | TGTGCCAGCAGCTTTAGTTTTGGCGGCTCTGGAAACACCATATATTTT
TRBJ1-2 | NA | TRBD1 | TRBV6-6 | CASSTGQGSYGYTF | TGTGCCAGCAGTACTGGACAGGGCTCCTACGGCTACACCTTC
TRBJ1-6 | NA | NA | TRBV5-1 | CASSLAVESPLHF | TGCGCCAGCAGCTTGGCCGTGGAATCACCCCTCCACTTT
TRBJ2-7 | NA | TRBD1 | TRBV30 | CAWRGTGIYEQYF | TGTGCCTGGAGGGGGACAGGGATCTACGAGCAGTACTTC
TRBJ2-1 | NA | TRBD2 | TRBV9 | CASSVPSGGNDEQFF | TGTGCCAGCAGCGTTCCTAGCGGGGGGAACGATGAGCAGTTCTTC
TRBJ1-1 | NA | NA | TRBV19 | CASSIGQQNTEAFF | TGTGCCAGTAGTATAGGCCAGCAGAACACTGAAGCTTTCTTT
TRBJ1-1 | NA | NA | TRBV29-1 | CSVSSSRTEAFF | TGCAGCGTCTCCTCCTCGCGAACTGAAGCTTTCTTT
TRBJ2-1 | NA | TRBD2 | TRBV10-3 | CAISAAALAAYNEQFF | TGTGCCATCAGTGCGGCTGCGCTAGCGGCCTACAATGAGCAGTTCTTC
TRBJ1-4 | few | NA | TRBV20-1 | CSAPGGEKLFF | TGCAGTGCCCCAGGAGGGGAAAAACTGTTTTTT
TRBJ2-7 | NA | NA | TRBV30 | CAWGRLPEQYF | TGTGCCTGGGGGCGTCTACCCGAGCAGTACTTC
TRBJ1-4 | NA | NA | TRBV2 | CASSEVRTGGEKLFF | TGTGCCAGCAGTGAAGTACGGACGGGGGGAGAAAAACTGTTTTTT
TRBJ2-7 | NA | TRBD1 | TRBV11-3 | CASSLGPGQGDYEQYF | TGTGCCAGCAGCCTGGGACCGGGACAGGGTGACTACGAGCAGTACTTC
TRBJ1-5 | few | NA | TRBV28 | CASSRAGANNQPQHF | TGTGCCAGCAGCCGAGCAGGGGCTAACAATCAGCCCCAGCATTTT
TRBJ2-4 | few | NA | TRBV5-1 | CASSLDGRKNIQYF | TGCGCCAGCAGCTTGGACGGCAGGAAAAACATTCAGTACTTC
TRBJ1-6 | NA | TRBD1 | TRBV5-1 | CASREGGANNSPLHF | TGCGCCAGCAGGGAAGGGGGCGCAAATAATTCACCCCTCCACTTT
TRBJ2-3 | NA | NA | TRBV7-2 | CASSSWGRDADTQYF | TGTGCCAGCAGCTCCTGGGGGCGGGATGCAGATACGCAGTATTTT
TRBJ1-3 | few | NA | TRBV7-6 | CASSLSDSGNTIYF | TGTGCCAGCAGCCTAAGCGACTCTGGAAACACCATATATTTT
TRBJ1-5 | NA | NA | TRBV7-2 | CASSLAQGTHQPQHF | TGTGCCAGCAGCTTAGCCCAGGGGACGCATCAGCCCCAGCATTTT
TRBJ1-6 | NA | NA | TRBV5-1 | CASTGYGEGSPLHF | TGCGCCAGCACGGGGTACGGTGAGGGTTCACCCCTCCACTTT
TRBJ1-3 | NA | NA | TRBV5-1 | CASSLGTASGNTIYF | TGCGCCAGCAGCTTGGGTACCGCGTCTGGAAACACCATATATTTT
TRBJ2-7 | once | TRBD1 | TRBV5-1 | CASSPDRGLGEQYF | TGCGCCAGCAGCCCGGACAGGGGACTGGGCGAGCAGTACTTC
TRBJ2-1 | few | TRBD2 | TRBV7-2 | CASSWKGLAGGGEQFF | TGTGCCAGCAGCTGGAAAGGGCTAGCGGGAGGGGGTGAGCAGTTCTTC
TRBJ2-3 | NA | NA | TRBV11-2 | CASSLAGATQYF | TGTGCCAGCAGCTTAGCGGGAGCTACGCAGTATTTT
TRBJ1-1 | many | NA | TRBV7-9 | CASSQNSNTEAFF | TGTGCCAGCAGCCAGAACTCGAACACTGAAGCTTTCTTT
TRBJ1-4 | NA | NA | TRBV5-6 | CASSKIAERSGEKLFF | TGTGCCAGCAGCAAAATCGCGGAGAGGAGCGGAGAAAAACTGTTTTTT
TRBJ2-1 | NA | NA | TRBV5-1 | CASSQTDEQFF | TGCGCCAGCAGCCAGACAGACGAGCAGTTCTTC
TRBJ2-5 | NA | TRBD2 | TRBV11-3 | CASSLGTSGSPKETQYF | TGTGCCAGCAGCCTTGGGACTAGCGGGAGTCCAAAAGAGACCCAGTACTTC
TRBJ2-3 | once | TRBD2 | TRBV9 | CASSVGGGGRTDTQYF | TGTGCCAGCAGCGTAGGCGGGGGGGGACGTACAGATACGCAGTATTTT
TRBJ2-3 | once | NA | TRBV7-9 | CASSLGDFGDTQYF | TGTGCCAGCAGCCTAGGGGATTTTGGAGATACGCAGTATTTT
TRBJ2-2 | NA | NA | TRBV5-1 | CASSLSGNTGELFF | TGCGCCAGCAGCTTAAGCGGGAACACCGGGGAGCTGTTTTTT
TRBJ2-5 | once | NA | TRBV7-2 | CASSLDTWAQYF | TGTGCCAGCAGCTTAGACACCTGGGCCCAGTACTTC
TRBJ2-1 | NA | NA | TRBV5-4 | CASSESPYNEQFF | TGTGCCAGTAGCGAATCCCCCTACAATGAGCAGTTCTTC
TRBJ2-3 | NA | TRBD2 | TRBV7-8 | CASSFAGGGMGTQYF | TGTGCCAGCAGCTTTGCGGGAGGAGGAATGGGTACGCAGTATTTT
TRBJ1-6 | NA | TRBD1 | TRBV27 | CASSSQTGSNSPLHF | TGTGCCAGCAGTTCACAGACAGGGTCGAATTCACCCCTCCACTTT
TRBJ2-3 | once | TRBD2 | TRBV5-6 | CASRTSGSTDTQYF | TGTGCCAGCAGGACTAGCGGGAGCACAGATACGCAGTATTTT
TRBJ1-2 | once | TRBD1 | TRBV5-4 | CASSLDRGRNYGYTF | TGTGCCAGCAGCTTGGACAGGGGGCGGAACTATGGCTACACCTTC
TRBJ2-5 | NA | NA | TRBV7-2 | CASSRSGKETQYF | TGTGCCAGCAGCAGGTCGGGGAAAGAGACCCAGTACTTC
TRBJ2-3 | NA | TRBD2 | TRBV7-9 | CASGLAGTDTQYF | TGTGCCAGTGGACTAGCTGGCACAGATACGCAGTATTTT
TRBJ2-2 | NA | TRBD1 | TRBV5-6 | CASSGRTGGVGELFF | TGTGCCAGCAGCGGTCGGACAGGGGGAGTCGGGGAGCTGTTTTTT
TRBJ1-2 | NA | NA | TRBV28 | CASSLNIVGPYGYTF | TGTGCCAGCAGTTTAAATATCGTTGGTCCATACGGCTACACCTTC
TRBJ2-1 | once | NA | TRBV5-1 | CASSLRMGSAYNEQFF | TGCGCCAGCAGCCTCCGGATGGGAAGTGCCTACAATGAGCAGTTCTTC
TRBJ1-6 | NA | NA | TRBV11-2 | CASSLDAYNSPLHF | TGTGCCAGCAGCTTAGATGCTTATAATTCACCCCTCCACTTT
TRBJ2-7 | NA | TRBD2 | TRBV7-2 | CASSLVAGGSYEQYF | TGTGCCAGCAGCTTAGTAGCGGGGGGATCCTACGAGCAGTACTTC
TRBJ2-2 | NA | TRBD1 | TRBV6-1 | CASSTRQGGAGELFF | TGTGCCAGCAGTACCCGACAGGGGGGGGCCGGGGAGCTGTTTTTT
TRBJ2-5 | NA | TRBD2 | TRBV29-1 | CNTGSGRLVETQYF | TGCAACACTGGGAGCGGGAGGCTTGTAGAGACCCAGTACTTC